This T cell receptor beta chain was recovered during a study of shared clonotypes between healthy human individuals. Study as a whole: Donors, aged 18 to 49, were a couple of women and three men. Findings and limits, study-wide: Owing to a small donor count, the genetic and exposure-history diversity represented was limited. Sampling covered nothing but blood. Tissue TCR repertoires likely differ from those found in blood.

Every donor was a Caucasian adult from Nashville, Tennessee. Sequencing used immunoSEQ multiplex PCR; TCRdb keeps in-frame clones, though not all of them. The data show around 1.4 million clones, around 98.5% seen once. A note on this clone: Its antigen is not known.

This CDR3 is built from 15 residues. V was cut by 6 bases and J by 2 bases, with 13 bases left in between. The germline gives CDR1 MDHEN, CDR2 SYDVKM. The sequenced sample consisted of naive CD4+ T cells sorted from blood. Subset noted: CD45RA+ positively selected. The source of this sequence is a young man in good health. The chain is built from TRBV28 and TRBJ2-2; D tentatively reads TRBD1 or TRBD2 (5 bases each). CDR3 in DNA: TGTGCCAGCAGATCCGGGACGAAAAACACCGGGGAGCTGTTTTTT. Its protein product is CASRSGTKNTGELFF.